The next 16 T cell receptor beta chains were all read from a single sample in a study of blood T cells in healthy people across ages. PCR was performed a second time for about 6 to 12 cycles using a sample-barcoded 5' primer and a J-beta primer mix. TCRdb reanalysed the 5' RACE reads using MiXCR and keeps one entry per CDR3 protein. The sample consists of fewer than 2 million distinct CDR3 sequences, approximately 39% of them appearing once. The sequenced sample was blood. The source of these receptors is a human donor in good health.

The rearrangement uses TRBV20-1 and TRBJ2-3, with 10 bases lining up with TRBD1. CDR3 length: 15 amino acids. Trimming took 5 bases from V and 5 from J; bases not matched to a gene: 10. The germline CDR1 and CDR2 sequences are DFQATT and SNEGSKA (reference sequence). CDR3 sequence: CSARGGQGRVDTQYF. The CDR3 DNA follows: TGCAGTGCTCGCGGGGGACAGGGGCGTGTAGATACGCAGTATTTT.

The V gene is TRBV11-2, the J gene TRBJ2-5, with unresolved D. Germline CDR1 is SGHAT and CDR2 is FQNNGV. This CDR3 is built from 15 residues. The V end was cut by 2 bases, the J end by 5 bases, with 15 bases between. CDR3 residues: CASSLSVRGGETQYF. The CDR3 DNA follows: TGTGCCAGCAGCTTAAGTGTGCGAGGTGGCGAGACCCAGTACTTC.

This clonotype was found a few times. The chain uses TRBV27 and TRBJ2-1; 11 bases map to TRBD2. J was trimmed by 7 bases and V by 5 bases; bases with no gene match: 7. The CDR3 covers 15 residues. CDR1 is MNHEY and CDR2 is SMNVEV in the germline V gene (reference sequence). The CDR3 region is CASSPGTSGWNEQFF. The CDR3 DNA reads TGTGCCAGCAGTCCCGGGACTAGCGGCTGGAATGAGCAGTTCTTC.

The rearrangement links TRBV4-3 to TRBJ1-2, with a tentative D call TRBD1 (5 bases). This CDR3 region has 15 residues. V gave up 1 base and J gave up 4 bases, with 13 bases separating them. Germline V gene lookup returns CDR1 LGHNA and CDR2 YSLEER. The DNA of the CDR3 is TGCGCCAGCAGCCAAGGGAAGACAGAATTCTATGGCTACACCTTC. This sequence encodes CASSQGKTEFYGYTF.

This clonotype was counted once. The chain carries TRBV10-3 and TRBJ2-7; 9 bases are shared with TRBD2. Germline V gives CDR1 ENHRY, CDR2 SYGVKD. V lost 9 bases and J lost 4; bases outside the gene matches: 7. The CDR3 length is 13 residues. In nucleotides, the CDR3 is TGTGCCATTAGTAGCGGGGGAGTATACGAGCAGTACTTC. Residues: CAISSGGVYEQYF.

This clonotype has a count of ten or more. The chain links TRBV29-1 to TRBJ1-2; 9 bases agree with TRBD1. CDR3 length: 11 amino acids. V trimming: 6 bases; J trimming: 4 bases; junction bases outside the gene matches: 0. Per the germline V gene, CDR1 is SQVTM and CDR2 is ANQGSEA. The CDR3 DNA reads TGCAGCGTGGGACAGGGCTATGGCTACACCTTC. This encodes CSVGQGYGYTF.

This clonotype was seen a few times. The chain joins TRBV20-1 to TRBJ2-3, with TRBD2 matching over 10 bases. Germline V gives CDR1 DFQATT, CDR2 SNEGSKA (reference sequence). The CDR3 is 14 amino acids. The V gene end was trimmed by 5 bases and the J gene end by 8 bases; junction bases not matched to a gene: 10. CDR3 coding DNA: TGCAGTGCTCGTACTAGCGGGGCTGGGGGTACGCAGTATTTT. This codes for CSARTSGAGGTQYF.

This clonotype was counted between two and nine times. The chain joins TRBV7-2 to TRBJ2-1, with D perhaps being TRBD1 or TRBD2 (5 bases each). Per the germline V gene, CDR1 is SGHTA and CDR2 is FQGNSA. V was clipped by 5 bases and J by 0 bases, with 14 bases between them. The CDR3 spans 16 residues. The CDR3 sequence: CASSRDVSGSYNEQFF. Written as DNA, the CDR3 is TGTGCCAGCAGCCGGGACGTTAGTGGCTCCTACAATGAGCAGTTCTTC.

The chain has TRBV28 and TRBJ2-1; D gene unclear. CDR1 and CDR2 (germline): MDHEN, SYDVKM. V lost 2 bases and J 3 bases, leaving 11 bases between the germline ends. CDR3 length equals 15 residues. DNA of the CDR3: TGTGCCAGCAGTTTACTCGCATCACTCTACAATGAGCAGTTCTTC. Residues: CASSLLASLYNEQFF.

The chain uses TRBV7-2 and TRBJ2-7; possibly TRBD1 for D (6 bases). Trimming removed 3 bases at V and 2 bases at J, with 17 bases between. The V gene's germline CDR1 is SGHTA and CDR2 FQGNSA. The CDR3 consists of 16 residues. The CDR3: CASSFGQWLPTYEQYF. Here the CDR3 DNA reads TGTGCCAGCAGCTTCGGACAGTGGCTACCGACCTACGAGCAGTACTTC. Complete variable domain (other parts from reference TRBV7-2 and TRBJ2-7): GAGVSQSPSNKVTEKGKDVELRCDPISGHTALYWYRQSLGQGLEFLIYFQGNSAPDKSGLPSDRFSAERTGGSVSTLTIQRTQQEDSAVYLCASSFGQWLPTYEQYFGPGTRLTVT.

This chain connects TRBV11-2 to TRBJ2-7; D unresolved. Trimming took off 6 bases at V and 3 bases at J, with 18 bases between the two ends. The CDR3 is 15 amino acids. Germline V gene lookup returns CDR1 SGHAT and CDR2 FQNNGV. The CDR3 region has the DNA TGTGCCAGCAGAACACAGCCATCTTCCAACTACGAGCAGTACTTC. Encoded protein: CASRTQPSSNYEQYF.

To note about this clonotype: Mismatch with germline at one junction end may stem from a read error. J is TRBJ2-6 and V is TRBV18, with 10 nucleotides matching TRBD1. Germline loops: CDR1 KGHSH, CDR2 LQKENI. This CDR3 is built from 18 residues. This chain's CDR3 is CVSSSTGTGVPGANVLTF. In DNA form, the CDR3 reads TGTGTCAGCTCATCGACCGGGACAGGGGTACCTGGGGCCAACGTCCTGACTTTC.

The V gene is TRBV4-2, the J gene TRBJ1-1; tentatively, D is TRBD1 (6 bases). The CDR3 sequence is 15 residues long. Trimming removed 7 bases from V and 3 bases from J, with 18 bases in between. Germline loops: CDR1 LGHNA, CDR2 YNFKEQ. In DNA, the CDR3 is TGTGCCAGCACCGAAAGGGAGGCAGGGGACACTGAAGCTTTCTTT. Amino acids: CASTEREAGDTEAFF.

The chain carries TRBV12-3 or TRBV12-4 and TRBJ2-3; D gene ambiguous. This CDR3 is built from 12 residues. Trimming left V 3 bases short and J 7 bases short, with 8 bases between. The CDR3 DNA is TGTGCCAGCAGTTTTAGTATAAATACGCAGTATTTT. This encodes CASSFSINTQYF.

The V and J genes are TRBV7-9 and TRBJ1-4; no definite D call. The CDR3 covers 16 residues. Germline V CDR1 and CDR2: SEHNR, FQNEAQ (reference sequence). Trimming took off 4 bases at V and 5 bases at J, with 17 bases between the two ends. This chain's CDR3 is CASSYAGNPANEKLFF. The CDR3 DNA sequence: TGTGCCAGCAGCTACGCCGGGAACCCCGCGAATGAAAAACTGTTTTTT.

The chain employs TRBV11-2 and TRBJ1-2; TRBD1 matches 7 bases. The CDR3 sequence is 15 residues long. Germline V gene data show CDR1 as SGHAT and CDR2 as FQNNGV. V shed 4 bases and J 7 bases; nucleotides not matched to a gene: 12. CDR3 amino acids: CASSSPRGQYRGYTF. For the CDR3, the DNA is TGTGCCAGCAGCTCCCCGAGGGGGCAATATCGTGGCTACACCTTC.